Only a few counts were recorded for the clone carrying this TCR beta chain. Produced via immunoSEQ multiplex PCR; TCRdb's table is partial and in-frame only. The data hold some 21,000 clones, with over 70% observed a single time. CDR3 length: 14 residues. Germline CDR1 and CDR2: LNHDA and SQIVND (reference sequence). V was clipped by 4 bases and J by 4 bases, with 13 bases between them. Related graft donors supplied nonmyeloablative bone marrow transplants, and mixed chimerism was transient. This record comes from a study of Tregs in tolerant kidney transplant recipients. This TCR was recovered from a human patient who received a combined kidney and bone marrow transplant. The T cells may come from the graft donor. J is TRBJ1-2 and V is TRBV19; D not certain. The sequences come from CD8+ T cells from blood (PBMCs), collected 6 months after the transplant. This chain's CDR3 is CASSTAVTFYGYTF. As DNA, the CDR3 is TGTGCCAGTAGTACAGCGGTCACCTTCTATGGCTACACCTTC.